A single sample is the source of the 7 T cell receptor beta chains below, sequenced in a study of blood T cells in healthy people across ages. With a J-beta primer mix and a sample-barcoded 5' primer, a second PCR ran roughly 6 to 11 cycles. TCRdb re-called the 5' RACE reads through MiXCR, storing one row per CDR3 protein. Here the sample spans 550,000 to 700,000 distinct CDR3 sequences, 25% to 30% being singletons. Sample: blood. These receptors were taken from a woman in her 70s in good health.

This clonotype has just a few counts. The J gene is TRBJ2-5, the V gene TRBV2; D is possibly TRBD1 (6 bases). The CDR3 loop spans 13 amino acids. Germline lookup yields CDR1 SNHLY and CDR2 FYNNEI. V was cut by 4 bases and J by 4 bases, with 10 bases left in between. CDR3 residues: CASSAGTRETQYF. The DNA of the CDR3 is TGTGCCAGCAGTGCCGGGACAAGAGAGACCCAGTACTTC. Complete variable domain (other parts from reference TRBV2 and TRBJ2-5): EPEVTQTPSHQVTQMGQEVILRCVPISNHLYFYWYRQILGQKVEFLVSFYNNEISEKSEIFDDQFSVERPDGSNFTLKIRSTKLEDSAMYFCASSAGTRETQYFGPGTRLLVL.

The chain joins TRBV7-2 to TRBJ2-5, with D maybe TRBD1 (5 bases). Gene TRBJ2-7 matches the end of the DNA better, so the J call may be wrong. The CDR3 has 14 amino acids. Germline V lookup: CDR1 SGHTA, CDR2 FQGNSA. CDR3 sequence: CASSLEAGLYEQYF. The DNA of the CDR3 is TGTGCCAGCAGCTTAGAGGCAGGGCTCTACGAGCAGTACTTC.

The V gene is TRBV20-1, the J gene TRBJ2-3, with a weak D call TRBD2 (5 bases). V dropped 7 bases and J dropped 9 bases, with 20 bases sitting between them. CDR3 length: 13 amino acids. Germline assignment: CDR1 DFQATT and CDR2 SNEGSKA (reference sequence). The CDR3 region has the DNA TGCAGTGTCAGGAGCAGCCCGAGGGAGACGCAGTATTTT. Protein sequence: CSVRSSPRETQYF.

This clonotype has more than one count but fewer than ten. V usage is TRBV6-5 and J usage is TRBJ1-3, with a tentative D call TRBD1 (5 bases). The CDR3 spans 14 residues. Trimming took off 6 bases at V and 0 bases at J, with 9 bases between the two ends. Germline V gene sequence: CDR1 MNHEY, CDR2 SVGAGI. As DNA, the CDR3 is TGTGCCAGCAGGCTGACAGTCTCTGGAAACACCATATATTTT. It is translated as CASRLTVSGNTIYF.

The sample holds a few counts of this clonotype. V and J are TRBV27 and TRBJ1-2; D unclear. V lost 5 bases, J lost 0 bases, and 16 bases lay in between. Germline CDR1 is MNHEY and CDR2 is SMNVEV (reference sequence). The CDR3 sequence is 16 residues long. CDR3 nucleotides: TGTGCCAGCAGTCCCACGGACTGGACTCCTAACTATGGCTACACCTTC. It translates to CASSPTDWTPNYGYTF.

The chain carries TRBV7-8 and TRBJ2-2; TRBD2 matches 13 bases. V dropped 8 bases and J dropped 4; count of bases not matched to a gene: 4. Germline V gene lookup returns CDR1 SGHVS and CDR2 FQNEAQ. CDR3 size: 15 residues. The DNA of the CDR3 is TGTGCCAGCCGGGGACTAGCGGGGATCACCGGGGAGCTGTTTTTT. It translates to CASRGLAGITGELFF. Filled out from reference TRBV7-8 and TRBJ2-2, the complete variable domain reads GAGVSQSPRYKVAKRGQDVALRCDPISGHVSLFWYQQALGQGPEFLTYFQNEAQLDKSGLPSDRFFAERPEGSVSTLKIQRTQQEDSAVYLCASRGLAGITGELFFGEGSRLTVL.

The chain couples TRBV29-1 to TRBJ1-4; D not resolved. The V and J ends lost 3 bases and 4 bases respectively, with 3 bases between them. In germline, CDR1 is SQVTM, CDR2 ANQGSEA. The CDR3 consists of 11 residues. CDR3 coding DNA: TGCAGCGTTGATGATAATGAAAAACTGTTTTTT. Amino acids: CSVDDNEKLFF.